This record covers a single T cell receptor beta chain. TCRdb's copy holds only in-frame clones and misses some; the assay was immunoSEQ multiplex PCR. The sample consists of about 140,000 clones, roughly 90% of them appearing once. The source of the sample is a study of T cell responses to AZD1222 COVID-19 vaccine. V lost 2 bases, J lost 4 bases, and 7 bases lay in between. The germline gives CDR1 SGHKS, CDR2 YYEKEE (reference sequence). The CDR3 runs 12 residues. This sequence joins TRBV5-5 and TRBJ2-7; the D gene is possibly TRBD2 (5 bases). The specimen comprised peripheral blood, sampled 28 days after the second AZD1222 dose. The sequence was collected from an adult who received the AZD1222 COVID-19 vaccine. The CDR3 sequence: CASSFGGYEQYF. The CDR3 DNA sequence: TGTGCCAGCAGCTTTGGAGGTTACGAGCAGTACTTC.